The 27 T cell receptor beta chains given below trace back to one sample, sequenced in a study of early T cells in non-severe SARS-CoV-2 infection (dated by TCRdb to the early 2020s). To prepare the library, 5' RACE was applied. The sequencer listed for this sample is NextSeq 500. The public reads were quality trimmed at Q25 with fastp and then assembled into clones with MiXCR by TCRdb, keeping productive beta chains. Here each entry gathers all rows of one CDR3 protein and keeps the most common genes and DNA. Within this sample are fewer than 80,000 distinct CDR3 sequences, with roughly 13% of them counted one time only. Jointly, the top ten make up approximately 5.2% of the sample. The sequenced sample consisted of whole blood. Receptors originate from an adult who was a healthcare worker with PCR-confirmed SARS-CoV-2 infection or an uninfected control (not recorded which).

V gene TRBV4-3 combines with J gene TRBJ2-7; 7 bases are shared with TRBD1. The trim removed 1 base at V and 3 bases at J, leaving 6 bases unmatched. This CDR3 is 15 amino acids long. The germline gives CDR1 LGHNA, CDR2 YSLEER. CDR3 in amino acids: CASSQGTTGNYEQYF. The CDR3 DNA is TGCGCCAGCAGCCAAGGCACGACAGGGAACTACGAGCAGTACTTC.

This clonotype was counted between two and nine times. The CDR3 nucleotides are TGCAGCGTTGTGGAGGAGGGGGCATCTGGGGCCAACGTCCTGACTTTC. Encoded protein: CSVVEEGASGANVLTF. The V and J genes are TRBV29-1 and TRBJ2-6; weak D call: TRBD1 (7 bases). With 4 bases removed from V and 1 base from J, the gap between germline ends came to 14 bases. This CDR3 comprises 16 residues. Looked up from germline, CDR1 is SQVTM and CDR2 is ANQGSEA. Filled out from reference TRBV29-1 and TRBJ2-6, the complete variable domain reads SAVISQKPSRDICQRGTSLTIQCQVDSQVTMMFWYRQQPGQSLTLIATANQGSEATYESGFVIDKFPISRPNLTFSTLTVSNMSPEDSSIYLCSVVEEGASGANVLTFGAGSRLTVL.

The sample holds a few counts of this clonotype. The rearrangement links TRBV7-3 to TRBJ1-1, with D maybe TRBD1 (5 bases). Looked up from germline, CDR1 is SGHTA and CDR2 is FQGTGA. CDR3 size: 13 residues. The V end was cut by 6 bases, the J end by 2 bases, with 10 bases between. The CDR3: CASSYDSNTEAFF. In DNA form, the CDR3 reads TGTGCCAGCAGTTACGACAGCAACACTGAAGCTTTCTTT.

This rearrangement joins TRBV20-1 to TRBJ2-7; D is undetermined. CDR1 DFQATT and CDR2 SNEGSKA come from the germline V gene (reference sequence). The ends were cut back, 5 bases at V and 4 bases at J, with 21 bases in the middle. The CDR3 length is 15 residues. CDR3: CSASGSAESSYEQYF. The CDR3 DNA sequence: TGCAGTGCTTCTGGTTCCGCAGAGAGTTCATACGAGCAGTACTTC.

This clonotype showed up many times. The chain is built from TRBV7-2 and TRBJ2-3, with TRBD2 identical over 7 bases. Germline values: CDR1 SGHTA, CDR2 FQGNSA. The CDR3 covers 15 residues. Losses at the gene ends were 3 bases for V and 6 bases for J; bases not matched to a gene: 9. The CDR3 loop is CASSLTSTGGDTQYF. Here the CDR3 DNA reads TGTGCCAGCAGCTTGACTAGCACCGGGGGGGATACGCAGTATTTT.

The gene calls are TRBV10-2 and TRBJ1-1; D remains ambiguous. CDR1 and CDR2 (germline): WSHSY, SAAADI. Trimming took 6 bases from V and 1 from J, leaving 9 bases between them. The CDR3 spans 13 residues. The DNA for the CDR3 is TGCGCCAGCAGGCAGGACTCGAACACTGAAGCTTTCTTT. Amino acid sequence: CASRQDSNTEAFF.

Comment on this clonotype: A much more abundant neighbour one base away suggests this may be a read error. J is TRBJ1-1 and V is TRBV27, with 7 positions matching TRBD1. The CDR3 has 14 residues. CDR1 and CDR2 from the germline V gene are MNHEY and SMNVEV (reference sequence). CDR3 DNA: TGTGCCAGCAGCAGGACAGGAATGAACACTGTAGCTTTCTTT. Residues: CASSRTGMNTVAFF.

The chain uses TRBV6-2 or TRBV6-3 and TRBJ2-1; D gene ambiguous. This CDR3 contains 12 residues. Germline V lookup: CDR1 MNHEY, CDR2 SVGEGT. V was cut by 0 bases and J by 7 bases, with 4 bases left in between. The CDR3 protein is CASSYSRNEQFF. The CDR3 DNA is TGTGCCAGCAGTTACTCTAGAAATGAGCAGTTCTTC.

This clonotype appeared many times. V is TRBV4-1 and J is TRBJ2-2; D might be TRBD2 (5 bases). CDR1 and CDR2 (germline): MGHRA, YSYEKL. The V end was cut by 3 bases, the J end by 5 bases, with 10 bases between. CDR3 size: 14 residues. Here the CDR3 reads CASSHPRGTGELFF. The CDR3 DNA reads TGCGCCAGCAGCCACCCCAGAGGGACCGGGGAGCTGTTTTTT.

This clonotype was detected ten times or more. This chain uses TRBV27 with TRBJ2-1; 7 nucleotides agree with TRBD1. With 5 bases clipped from V and 2 bases from J, the junction kept 9 bases outside the gene matches. This CDR3 comprises 16 residues. The germline V gene has CDR1 MNHEY and CDR2 SMNVEV (reference sequence). The CDR3 loop is CASSTTDRAAYNEQFF. The CDR3 nucleotides read TGTGCCAGCAGTACCACCGACAGGGCCGCCTACAATGAGCAGTTCTTC.

In this sample, this clonotype turned up a few times. The chain joins TRBV10-3 to TRBJ2-2; tentatively, D is TRBD2 (6 bases). The CDR3 runs 13 residues. CDR1 is ENHRY, CDR2 SYGVKD, per germline. V dropped 6 bases and J dropped 8 bases, with 13 bases sitting between them. The CDR3 loop reads CAISPGVTGELFF. CDR3 nucleotides: TGTGCCATCAGCCCGGGGGTCACGGGGGAGCTGTTTTTT.

This chain uses TRBV27 with TRBJ2-2; D possibly corresponds to TRBD1 (6 bases). The CDR3 runs 13 residues. Looked up from germline, CDR1 is MNHEY and CDR2 is SMNVEV (reference sequence). Trimming cost V 7 bases and J 4 bases, with 10 bases left between them. As DNA, the CDR3 is TGTGCCAGCAAGACAGGACTCACCGGGGAGCTGTTTTTT. Translating it yields CASKTGLTGELFF.

This clonotype was detected ten times or more. The rearrangement links TRBV20-1 to TRBJ1-5; D uncertain. The CDR3 runs to 13 residues. Trimming shortened V by 3 bases and J by 6 bases, and 12 bases separated the two germline ends. Per germline, CDR1 DFQATT and CDR2 SNEGSKA (reference sequence). The CDR3 loop is CSARSGMTQPQHF. CDR3 DNA: TGCAGTGCTAGGAGTGGTATGACTCAGCCCCAGCATTTT.

The table lists this clonotype with many counts. The chain links TRBV2 to TRBJ2-7; TRBD1 aligns across 7 bases. The length of the CDR3 is 13 residues. V was clipped by 4 bases and J by 7 bases; unmatched bases: 7. CDR1 is SNHLY, CDR2 FYNNEI, per germline. The CDR3 protein is CASSGQGVREQYF. Here the CDR3 DNA reads TGTGCCAGCAGTGGACAGGGAGTGCGTGAGCAGTACTTC.

The gene calls are TRBV3-1 and TRBJ2-1; no definite D call. The CDR3 consists of 14 residues. Per germline, CDR1 LGHDT and CDR2 YNNKEL (reference sequence). The germline V and J ends were trimmed by 7 bases and 2 bases, with 12 bases remaining between them. The CDR3 region is CASKPTSTYNEQFF. The CDR3 nucleotides read TGTGCCAGCAAACCTACTTCCACCTACAATGAGCAGTTCTTC.

The table lists this clonotype with many counts. The rearrangement links TRBV7-3 to TRBJ2-1; weak D call: TRBD2 (5 bases). The CDR3 runs to 15 residues. CDR1 and CDR2 (germline): SGHTA, FQGTGA. V gave up 5 bases and J gave up 3 bases, with 14 bases separating them. This chain's CDR3 is CASSEDFRSYNEQFF. Written as DNA, the CDR3 is TGTGCCAGCAGCGAGGACTTTAGGAGCTACAATGAGCAGTTCTTC.

This clonotype was seen only a few times. This chain uses TRBV30 with TRBJ1-5; TRBD1 is a possible D gene (5 bases). Germline CDR1 and CDR2: GTSNPN and SVGIG (reference sequence). Trimming removed 2 bases at V and 5 bases at J, with 10 bases between. CDR3 length: 13 amino acids. The CDR3 bases are TGTGCCTGGAGTCCAGGGCGGGATCAGCCCCAGCATTTT. Its translation: CAWSPGRDQPQHF.

This clonotype was seen many times. The chain is built from TRBV24-1 and TRBJ2-1, with D perhaps TRBD1 (6 bases). The CDR3 runs 12 residues. With 4 bases removed from V and 8 bases from J, the gap between germline ends came to 8 bases. Germline CDR1 is KGHDR and CDR2 is SFDVKD. CDR3 sequence (DNA): TGTGCCACCAGTGAGACAGGACATGAGCAGTTCTTC. Its protein is CATSETGHEQFF.

CDR3 nucleotide sequence: TGCAGTGCTAGAGATCCACCGGGACAACCATACGAGCAGTACTTC. It specifies CSARDPPGQPYEQYF. The chain has TRBV20-1 and TRBJ2-7; a possible D gene is TRBD1 (6 bases). V lost 0 bases to trimming and J lost 4 bases, with 16 bases between them. Per germline, CDR1 DFQATT and CDR2 SNEGSKA (reference sequence). The CDR3 is 15 amino acids.

The rearrangement joins TRBV5-4 to TRBJ1-1, with TRBD1 matching 9 bases. Per the germline V gene, CDR1 is SGHNT and CDR2 is YYREEE (reference sequence). Trimming removed 3 bases from V and 0 bases from J; junction bases left unmatched: 3. The CDR3 spans 15 residues. The CDR3 DNA reads as TGTGCCAGCAGCTCCGGACAGGGGTTGAACACTGAAGCTTTCTTT. The encoded protein is CASSSGQGLNTEAFF.

The chain is built from TRBV5-1 and TRBJ2-3; D unclear. Germline assignment: CDR1 SGHRS and CDR2 YFSETQ. The germline V and J ends were trimmed by 3 bases and 2 bases, with 4 bases remaining between them. The CDR3 spans 12 residues. CDR3 in amino acids: CASSWDTDTQYF. DNA for the CDR3: TGCGCCAGCAGCTGGGACACAGATACGCAGTATTTT.

The chain has TRBV20-1 and TRBJ2-1, with D possibly being TRBD2 (6 bases). The CDR3 covers 13 residues. Germline CDR1 DFQATT, CDR2 SNEGSKA (reference sequence). The germline V and J ends were trimmed by 2 bases and 7 bases, with 12 bases remaining between them. Written as DNA, the CDR3 is TGCAGTGCTAGATCAAACGCGGGAAATGAGCAGTTCTTC. Protein: CSARSNAGNEQFF.

In regard to this clonotype: Relative to the germline gene, one junction end is altered; a read error may explain this. The chain combines TRBV14 with TRBJ2-7, with 7 bases matching TRBD2. The CDR3 covers 16 residues. Looked up from germline, CDR1 is SGHDN and CDR2 is FVKESK. CDR3 residues: CTSSQGRLAAAYEQYF. In DNA, the CDR3 is TGTACCAGCAGCCAAGGAAGGCTAGCGGCGGCCTACGAGCAGTACTTC. The full variable domain, its missing parts supplied by reference TRBV14 and TRBJ2-7, is EAGVTQFPSHSVIEKGQTVTLRCDPISGHDNLYWYRRVMGKEIKFLLHFVKESKQDESGMPNNRFLAERTGGTYSTLKVQPAELEDSGVYFCTSSQGRLAAAYEQYFGPGTRLTVT.

This clonotype was counted many times. The rearrangement links TRBV18 to TRBJ2-3; TRBD2 matches at 9 bases. This CDR3 comprises 14 residues. The junction had 3 bases not matched to a gene; V was cut back by 2 bases and J by 6 bases. Per germline, CDR1 KGHSH and CDR2 LQKENI. CDR3 coding DNA: TGTGCCAGCTCACCAGTAGCGGGGGAGGATACGCAGTATTTT. It specifies CASSPVAGEDTQYF.

In this sample, this clonotype turned up a few times. V and J are TRBV30 and TRBJ2-3, with D perhaps TRBD2 (6 bases). The germline gives CDR1 GTSNPN, CDR2 SVGIG (reference sequence). This CDR3 has 17 amino acids. Trimming stripped 0 bases from V and 2 bases from J, with 18 bases between. The DNA for the CDR3 is TGTGCCTGGAGTGTCGGGGGAGCGGTTCTCGACACAGATACGCAGTATTTT. Encoded protein: CAWSVGGAVLDTDTQYF.

The chain links TRBV5-6 to TRBJ2-3; possibly TRBD2 for D (5 bases). The CDR3 extends over 15 amino acids. From germline, CDR1 is SGHDT and CDR2 YYEEEE. The V end was cut by 2 bases, the J end by 1 base, with 11 bases between. The CDR3 is CASSFRAGGTDTQYF. CDR3 in DNA: TGTGCCAGCAGCTTCCGTGCGGGCGGCACAGATACGCAGTATTTT.

This chain joins TRBV6-5 and TRBJ2-3; D gene unclear. The germline gives CDR1 MNHEY, CDR2 SVGAGI. The CDR3 has 16 residues. With 0 bases removed from V and 3 bases from J, the gap between germline ends came to 13 bases. Written as DNA, the CDR3 is TGTGCCAGCAGTTACTCCTGGTTGGGCGTGACAGATACGCAGTATTTT. Translated: CASSYSWLGVTDTQYF.